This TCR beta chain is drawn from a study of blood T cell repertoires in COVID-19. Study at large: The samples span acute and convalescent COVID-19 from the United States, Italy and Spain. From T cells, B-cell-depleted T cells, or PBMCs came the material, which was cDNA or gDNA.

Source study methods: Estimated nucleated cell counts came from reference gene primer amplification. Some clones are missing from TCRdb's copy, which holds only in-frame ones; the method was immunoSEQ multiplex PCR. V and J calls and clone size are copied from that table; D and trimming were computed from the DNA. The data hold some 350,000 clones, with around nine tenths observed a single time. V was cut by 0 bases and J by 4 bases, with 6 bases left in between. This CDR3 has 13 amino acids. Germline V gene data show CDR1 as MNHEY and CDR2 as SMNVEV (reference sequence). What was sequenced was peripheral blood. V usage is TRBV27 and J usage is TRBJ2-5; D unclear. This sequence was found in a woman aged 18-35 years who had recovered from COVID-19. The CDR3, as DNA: TGTGCCAGCAGTTTATCGACGGGAGAGACCCAGTACTTC. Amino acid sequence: CASSLSTGETQYF.